One sample yielded the 32 T cell receptor beta chains listed below, sequenced in a study of blood T cell repertoires in COVID-19. The table came from immunoSEQ multiplex PCR; TCRdb's copy has only in-frame clones and leaves some out. The sample holds 85,000 to 100,000 clones, around 90% seen once. Sequenced material: peripheral blood. The receptors come from a man aged 50-60 years with COVID-19, enrolled during active disease.

The chain has TRBV28 and TRBJ1-6; D may be TRBD1 (5 bases). V was trimmed by 4 bases and J by 9 bases, leaving 19 bases between them. Germline loops: CDR1 MDHEN, CDR2 SYDVKM. This CDR3 is built from 16 residues. Here the CDR3 reads CASSSPGGGSGSPLHF. In DNA form, the CDR3 reads TGTGCCAGCAGTTCCCCGGGGGGAGGTAGTGGTTCACCCCTCCACTTT.

This chain links TRBV18 with TRBJ1-4, with D maybe TRBD1 (6 bases). Trimming took off 5 bases at V and 7 bases at J, with 17 bases between the two ends. Germline V gene lookup returns CDR1 KGHSH and CDR2 LQKENI. CDR3 size: 15 residues. CDR3 sequence reads: CASSSRTAIGEKLFF. CDR3 coding DNA: TGTGCCAGCTCAAGCCGGACAGCGATCGGTGAAAAACTGTTTTTT.

The chain combines TRBV4-1 with TRBJ1-2, with 8 bases aligning to TRBD1. CDR1 MGHRA and CDR2 YSYEKL come from the germline V gene. The CDR3 spans 16 residues. After removal of 2 bases from V and 3 bases from J, the junction contained 8 bases not matched to a gene. The CDR3 region is CASSQLTGGRDYGYTF. The CDR3 DNA follows: TGCGCCAGCAGCCAACTAACAGGGGGAAGGGACTATGGCTACACCTTC.

The sample holds one count of this clone. The chain joins TRBV5-4 to TRBJ2-5, with 10 nucleotides matching TRBD2. Germline CDR1 and CDR2: SGHNT and YYREEE (reference sequence). This CDR3 region has 15 residues. Losses at the gene ends were 4 bases for V and 4 bases for J; bases not matched to a gene: 7. CDR3 nucleotides: TGTGCCAGCAGCAATCCCGGGACTAGCGCAGAGACCCAGTACTTC. This translates into CASSNPGTSAETQYF.

J is TRBJ1-2 and V is TRBV6-5; D is unresolved. The germline gives CDR1 MNHEY, CDR2 SVGAGI. This CDR3 is 14 amino acids long. V was pared by 4 bases and J by 2 bases, with 11 bases between. The DNA of the CDR3 is TGTGCCAGCAGTTCAGAAAGAGGGAACTATGGCTACACCTTC. Protein: CASSSERGNYGYTF.

The chain carries TRBV10-3 and TRBJ1-2; unclear D gene. Trimming removed 4 bases from V and 4 bases from J, with 10 bases in between. From germline, CDR1 is ENHRY and CDR2 SYGVKD. The CDR3 is 13 residues long. CDR3 nucleotides: TGTGCCATCAGTGCGGTGGAGGGCTATGGCTACACCTTC. The encoded protein is CAISAVEGYGYTF.

The CDR3 region has the DNA TGCGCCAGCAGCCAAGATTCGGGGGTCTCGAACACCATATATTTT. Protein sequence: CASSQDSGVSNTIYF. This sequence joins TRBV4-1 and TRBJ1-3, with TRBD1 as a possible D gene (5 bases). The CDR3 sequence is 15 residues long. Trimming took off 0 bases at V and 7 bases at J, with 13 bases between the two ends. Germline CDR1 is MGHRA and CDR2 is YSYEKL.

The rearrangement links TRBV5-1 to TRBJ1-1; 9 bases map to TRBD1. The CDR3 is 15 amino acids. From germline, CDR1 is SGHRS and CDR2 YFSETQ. J gave up 3 bases and V 5 bases, and 8 bases lay outside the gene matches. The CDR3 region has the DNA TGCGCCAGCAGGAATGGGACAGGGTCGTACACTGAAGCTTTCTTT. Translated: CASRNGTGSYTEAFF.

This clone was observed a single time. J is TRBJ2-7 and V is TRBV10-3; D unclear. There are 14 residues in the CDR3. V lost 0 bases to trimming and J lost 3 bases, with 9 bases between them. Germline V lookup: CDR1 ENHRY, CDR2 SYGVKD. The CDR3 DNA sequence: TGTGCCATCAGTGAGTCGTCAGCGCACTACGAGCAGTACTTC. Encoded protein: CAISESSAHYEQYF.

This sequence joins TRBV6-5 and TRBJ1-5; D unclear. V was shortened by 6 bases and J by 3 bases, with 15 bases between the two germline ends. Germline V CDR1 and CDR2: MNHEY, SVGAGI. CDR3 size: 15 residues. This CDR3 reads CASSDDSYPNQPQHF. The CDR3 DNA reads TGTGCCAGCAGCGATGACTCCTACCCCAATCAGCCCCAGCATTTT.

This clone was observed a few times. The V gene is TRBV5-8, the J gene TRBJ1-5; the D is unclear. The CDR3 has 14 amino acids. V was shortened by 1 base and J by 1 base, with 6 bases between the two germline ends. Germline V gives CDR1 SGHTS, CDR2 YDEGEE. In DNA form, the CDR3 reads TGTGCCAGCAGCTTGAGAGGAAGCAATCAGCCCCAGCATTTT. Protein sequence: CASSLRGSNQPQHF.

The gene calls are TRBV9 and TRBJ2-3, with D perhaps TRBD1 (5 bases). This CDR3 contains 15 residues. V was pared by 4 bases and J by 5 bases, with 17 bases between. Germline V lookup: CDR1 SGDLS, CDR2 YYNGEE. The CDR3 loop is CASSPSETVGDTQYF. The CDR3 DNA follows: TGTGCCAGCAGCCCCTCTGAGACAGTGGGAGATACGCAGTATTTT.

This chain links TRBV3-1 (or the pseudogene TRBV3-2) with TRBJ1-2, with 8 bases that match TRBD1. The germline V gene has CDR1 LGHDT and CDR2 YNNKEL (reference sequence). The length of the CDR3 is 14 residues. Trimming removed 1 base from V and 7 bases from J; junction bases left unmatched: 5. In DNA, the CDR3 is TGTGCCAGCAGCCAAGGGTTACAGGGGGGTGGCTACACCTTC. Translated: CASSQGLQGGGYTF.

This clone came up a few times. The CDR3 region has the DNA TGTGCCAGCAGAGCAGGGTCATCCTACGAGCAGTACTTC. Residues: CASRAGSSYEQYF. This rearrangement joins TRBV5-4 to TRBJ2-7; D is perhaps TRBD1 (5 bases). Germline-derived CDR1 and CDR2 are SGHNT and YYREEE (reference sequence). The CDR3 is 13 amino acids. The V end lost 5 bases, the J end lost 1 base, and 10 bases lay between the germline ends.

The J gene is TRBJ1-2, the V gene TRBV6-5; 10 nucleotides align to TRBD1. CDR1 and CDR2 from the germline V gene are MNHEY and SVGAGI. After removal of 5 bases from V and 8 bases from J, the junction contained 11 bases not matched to a gene. The CDR3 extends over 15 amino acids. DNA of the CDR3: TGTGCCAGCAGTCCCACGACAGGGGGCCTTTGGGGCTACACCTTC. Translating gives CASSPTTGGLWGYTF.

V and J are TRBV15 and TRBJ2-3; 11 nucleotides match TRBD2. The CDR3 totals 15 residues. V lost 0 bases and J lost 4; bases outside the gene matches: 0. The germline V gene has CDR1 LNHNV and CDR2 YYDKDF (reference sequence). As DNA, the CDR3 is TGTGCCACCAGCAGAGATAGCGGGGGGGCAGATACGCAGTATTTT. Protein sequence: CATSRDSGGADTQYF.

The chain employs TRBV5-6 and TRBJ1-5; TRBD1 matches 8 bases. CDR1 and CDR2 (germline): SGHDT, YYEEEE. Trimming took 4 bases from V and 7 from J; bases not matched to a gene: 10. The CDR3 loop spans 15 amino acids. The CDR3 bases are TGTGCCAGCAGCACCATCAGGGGGCTGGTACAGCCCCAGCATTTT. Encoded protein: CASSTIRGLVQPQHF. The whole variable domain, filled in from reference TRBV5-6 and TRBJ1-5, reads DAGVTQSPTHLIKTRGQQVTLRCSPKSGHDTVSWYQQALGQGPQFIFQYYEEEERQRGNFPDRFSGHQFPNYSSELNVNALLLGDSALYLCASSTIRGLVQPQHFGDGTRLSIL.

The rearrangement links TRBV4-2 to TRBJ2-2, with 9 bases lining up with TRBD1. The length of the CDR3 is 16 residues. Unmatched junction bases numbered 5, after V lost 0 bases and J lost 6 bases. Germline loops: CDR1 LGHNA, CDR2 YNFKEQ. The DNA for the CDR3 is TGTGCCAGCAGCCAAGAAGGGACAGGGAGGTCCGGGGAGCTGTTTTTT. Amino acids: CASSQEGTGRSGELFF.

This clone was recorded only once. The chain joins TRBV14 to TRBJ2-4; the D gene is possibly TRBD2 (5 bases). Trimming took 1 base from V and 7 from J, leaving 11 bases between them. The CDR3 totals 14 residues. Per the germline V gene, CDR1 is SGHDN and CDR2 is FVKESK. CDR3 in DNA: TGTGCCAGCAGCCAAGGTTGGGAGTATAACATTCAGTACTTC. Translation gives CASSQGWEYNIQYF.

This clone was seen just once. V is TRBV28 and J is TRBJ2-2, with 7 nucleotides matching TRBD1. Germline lookup yields CDR1 MDHEN and CDR2 SYDVKM. Germline trimming cut 5 bases from V and 3 bases from J; bases unmatched to any gene: 6. This CDR3 spans 15 amino acids. In DNA, the CDR3 is TGTGCCAGCAGTCCCCGGACAGGATACACCGGGGAGCTGTTTTTT. It is translated as CASSPRTGYTGELFF.

This rearrangement joins TRBV9 to TRBJ1-5; the match to TRBD1 covers 8 bases. This CDR3 region has 14 residues. Germline CDR1 is SGDLS and CDR2 is YYNGEE. After removal of 4 bases from V and 5 bases from J, the junction contained 5 bases not matched to a gene. The chain's CDR3 is CASSPQGADQPQHF. In DNA, the CDR3 is TGTGCCAGCAGCCCGCAGGGGGCGGATCAGCCCCAGCATTTT.

CDR3 sequence: CAWSAGTGGRQPQHF. In DNA, the CDR3 is TGTGCCTGGAGTGCCGGGACAGGGGGCCGCCAGCCCCAGCATTTT. The V and J genes are TRBV30 and TRBJ1-5, with TRBD1 matching 12 bases. Trimming cost V 1 base and J 7 bases; bases outside gene matches: 5. Per germline, CDR1 GTSNPN and CDR2 SVGIG (reference sequence). The CDR3 runs 15 residues.

The V gene is TRBV25-1, the J gene TRBJ1-6, with 12 bases identical to TRBD1. In germline, CDR1 is MGHDK, CDR2 SYGVNS. The length of the CDR3 is 15 residues. V lost 6 bases to trimming and J lost 8 bases; unmatched junction nucleotides: 5. CDR3 in amino acids: CASRPGQGADSPLHF. CDR3 sequence (DNA): TGTGCCAGCAGACCGGGACAGGGGGCCGATTCACCCCTCCACTTT.

The J gene is TRBJ1-4, the V gene TRBV2, with TRBD1 identical over 8 bases. With V trimmed by 6 bases and J by 7 bases, 10 bases remained unmatched. This CDR3 spans 15 amino acids. Germline CDR1 is SNHLY and CDR2 is FYNNEI. CDR3 nucleotide sequence: TGTGCCAGCAGCTTCGGACAGGGTTCGGGTGAAAAACTGTTTTTT. Translating gives CASSFGQGSGEKLFF.

V is TRBV18 and J is TRBJ1-1, with 10 bases aligning to TRBD1. In germline, CDR1 is KGHSH, CDR2 LQKENI. The CDR3 length is 16 residues. The V and J ends lost 2 bases and 4 bases, in that order; junction bases with no gene match: 7. The CDR3 reads CASSPNPWTGGTEAFF. The CDR3, as DNA: TGTGCCAGCTCACCAAACCCCTGGACAGGGGGCACTGAAGCTTTCTTT.

This chain uses TRBV5-8 with TRBJ1-2, with 7 bases aligning to TRBD1. The CDR3 is made up of 17 amino acids. The germline V gene encodes CDR1 SGHTS and CDR2 YDEGEE. Unmatched junction bases numbered 14, after V lost 2 bases and J lost 4 bases. The CDR3 nucleotides are TGTGCCAGCAGCTTATTAGGAGGTGGAGGGACAGCCTATGGCTACACCTTC. Translating gives CASSLLGGGGTAYGYTF.

This clone was counted between two and nine times. The chain carries TRBV19 and TRBJ1-2, with D perhaps TRBD1 (6 bases). The length of the CDR3 is 16 residues. Trimming pared 2 bases from V and 1 base from J, leaving 14 bases between. The germline V gene has CDR1 LNHDA and CDR2 SQIVND (reference sequence). The DNA for the CDR3 is TGTGCCAGTAGTATAACCTGGACAGCAATTAACTATGGCTACACCTTC. The encoded protein is CASSITWTAINYGYTF.

This chain joins TRBV9 and TRBJ1-3; maybe TRBD1 (6 bases). The V end was cut by 2 bases, the J end by 2 bases, with 8 bases between. Germline CDR1 SGDLS, CDR2 YYNGEE. CDR3 size: 14 residues. The CDR3 bases are TGTGCCAGCAGCGTCCAGGGGACTGGAAACACCATATATTTT. Amino acid sequence: CASSVQGTGNTIYF. The whole variable domain, filled in from reference TRBV9 and TRBJ1-3, reads DSGVTQTPKHLITATGQRVTLRCSPRSGDLSVYWYQQSLDQGLQFLIQYYNGEERAKGNILERFSAQQFPDLHSELNLSSLELGDSALYFCASSVQGTGNTIYFGEGSWLTVV.

The chain recombines TRBV21-1 with TRBJ1-1; the DNA was not compared with TRBD1, the D call given in the table. TRBV21-1 is described as a pseudogene. The CDR3 consists of 17 residues. CDR3 loop: CASSSLRTYRGSTEAFF. In DNA form, the CDR3 reads TGTGCCAGCAGCAGCCTACGGACATATAGGGGTAGCACTGAAGCTTTCTTT.

The chain employs TRBV7-9 and TRBJ2-3; unclear D gene. Germline V gives CDR1 SEHNR, CDR2 FQNEAQ (reference sequence). The CDR3 runs to 12 residues. V dropped 7 bases and J dropped 2 bases, with 7 bases sitting between them. The CDR3 spells CASTPYTDTQYF. The DNA of the CDR3 is TGTGCCAGCACCCCGTACACAGATACGCAGTATTTT.

The chain is built from TRBV10-3 and TRBJ2-7, with 8 bases matching TRBD2. Per germline, CDR1 ENHRY and CDR2 SYGVKD. The CDR3 runs 13 residues. The junction had 5 bases not matched to a gene; V was cut back by 10 bases and J by 0 bases. The CDR3 sequence: CATGGGVSYEQYF. CDR3 bases: TGTGCCACCGGGGGGGGCGTCTCCTACGAGCAGTACTTC.

This chain connects TRBV10-3 to TRBJ1-5; TRBD1 aligns across 7 bases. CDR3 size: 15 residues. Germline lookup yields CDR1 ENHRY and CDR2 SYGVKD. The junction had 6 bases not matched to a gene; V was cut back by 3 bases and J by 4 bases. The CDR3 region has the DNA TGTGCCATCAGTGAAGTGGGACAGCGAAATCAGCCCCAGCATTTT. It specifies CAISEVGQRNQPQHF.